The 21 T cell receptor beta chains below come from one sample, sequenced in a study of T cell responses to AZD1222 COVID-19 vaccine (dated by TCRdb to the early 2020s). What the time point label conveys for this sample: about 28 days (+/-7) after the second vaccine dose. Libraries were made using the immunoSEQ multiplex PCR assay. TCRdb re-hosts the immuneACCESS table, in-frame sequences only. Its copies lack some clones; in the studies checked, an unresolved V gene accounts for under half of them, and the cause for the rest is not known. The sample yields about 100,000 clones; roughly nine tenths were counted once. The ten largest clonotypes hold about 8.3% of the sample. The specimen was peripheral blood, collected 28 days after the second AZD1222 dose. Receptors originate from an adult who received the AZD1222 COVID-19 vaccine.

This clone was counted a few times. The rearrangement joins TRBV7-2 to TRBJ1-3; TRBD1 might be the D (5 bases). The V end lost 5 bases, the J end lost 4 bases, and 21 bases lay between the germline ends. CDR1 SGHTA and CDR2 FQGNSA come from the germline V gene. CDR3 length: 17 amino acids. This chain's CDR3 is CASSPHSGTGAGNTIYF. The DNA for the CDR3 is TGTGCCAGCAGCCCGCATTCAGGGACCGGCGCCGGAAACACCATATATTTT.

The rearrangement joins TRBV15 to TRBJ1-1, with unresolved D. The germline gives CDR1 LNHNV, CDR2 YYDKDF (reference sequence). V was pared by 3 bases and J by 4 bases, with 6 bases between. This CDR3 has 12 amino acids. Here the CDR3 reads CATSRWGTEAFF. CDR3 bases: TGTGCCACCAGCAGGTGGGGCACTGAAGCTTTCTTT.

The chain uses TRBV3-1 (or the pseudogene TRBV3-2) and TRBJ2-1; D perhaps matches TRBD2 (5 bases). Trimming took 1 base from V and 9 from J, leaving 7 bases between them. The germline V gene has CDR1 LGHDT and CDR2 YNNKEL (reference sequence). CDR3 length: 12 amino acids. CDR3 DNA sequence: TGTGCCAGCAGCCAAGCCGGGGTTGAGCAGTTCTTC. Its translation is CASSQAGVEQFF.

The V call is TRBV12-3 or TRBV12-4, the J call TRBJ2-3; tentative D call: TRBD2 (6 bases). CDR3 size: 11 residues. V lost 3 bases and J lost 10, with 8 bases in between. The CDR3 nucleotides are TGTGCCAGCAGTTTCAGGGAGGCGCAGTATTTT. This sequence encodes CASSFREAQYF.

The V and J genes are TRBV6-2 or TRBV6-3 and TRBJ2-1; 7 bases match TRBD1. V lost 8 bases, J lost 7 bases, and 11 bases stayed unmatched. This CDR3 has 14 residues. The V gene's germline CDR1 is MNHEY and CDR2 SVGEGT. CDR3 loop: CASRPRTGRNEQFF. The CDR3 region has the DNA TGTGCCAGCCGCCCAAGGACAGGCCGAAATGAGCAGTTCTTC.

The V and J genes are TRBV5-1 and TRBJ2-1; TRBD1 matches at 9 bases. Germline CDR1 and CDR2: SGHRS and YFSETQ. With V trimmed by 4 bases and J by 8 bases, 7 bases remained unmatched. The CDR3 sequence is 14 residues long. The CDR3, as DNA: TGCGCCAGCAGCAACAGGGGGCCGAGGGATGAGCAGTTCTTC. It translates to CASSNRGPRDEQFF.

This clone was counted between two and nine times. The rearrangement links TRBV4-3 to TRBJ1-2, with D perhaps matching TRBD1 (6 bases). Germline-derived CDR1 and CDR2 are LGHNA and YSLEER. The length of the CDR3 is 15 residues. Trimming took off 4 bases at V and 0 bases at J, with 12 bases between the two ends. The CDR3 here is CASSPSTGSNYGYTF. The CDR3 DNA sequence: TGCGCCAGCAGCCCTTCTACAGGGTCTAACTATGGCTACACCTTC.

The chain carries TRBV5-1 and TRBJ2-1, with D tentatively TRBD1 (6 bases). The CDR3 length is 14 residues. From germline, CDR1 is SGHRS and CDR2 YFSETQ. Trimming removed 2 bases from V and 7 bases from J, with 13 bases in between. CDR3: CASSLMDSRNEQFF. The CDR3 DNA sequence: TGCGCCAGCAGCTTAATGGACAGCCGGAATGAGCAGTTCTTC.

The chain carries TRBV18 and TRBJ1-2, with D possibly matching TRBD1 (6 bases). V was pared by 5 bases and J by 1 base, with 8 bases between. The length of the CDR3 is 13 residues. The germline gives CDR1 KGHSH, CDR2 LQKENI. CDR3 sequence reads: CASSEDSNYGYTF. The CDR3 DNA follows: TGTGCCAGCTCAGAGGACAGTAACTATGGCTACACCTTC.

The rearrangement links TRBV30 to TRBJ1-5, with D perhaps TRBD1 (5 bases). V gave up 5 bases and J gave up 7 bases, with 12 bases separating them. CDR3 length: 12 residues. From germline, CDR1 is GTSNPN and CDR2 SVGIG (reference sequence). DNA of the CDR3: TGTGCCTGGCAGAGGGGTGAGCAGCCCCAGCATTTT. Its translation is CAWQRGEQPQHF. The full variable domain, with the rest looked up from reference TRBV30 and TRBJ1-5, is SQTIHQWPATLVQPVGSPLSLECTVEGTSNPNLYWYRQAAGRGLQLLFYSVGIGQISSEVPQNLSASRPQDRQFILSSKKLLLSDSGFYLCAWQRGEQPQHFGDGTRLSIL.

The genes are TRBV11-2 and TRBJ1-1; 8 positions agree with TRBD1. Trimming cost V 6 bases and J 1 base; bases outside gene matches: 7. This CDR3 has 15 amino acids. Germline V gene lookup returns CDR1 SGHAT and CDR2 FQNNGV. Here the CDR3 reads CASRFRQGQNTEAFF. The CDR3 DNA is TGTGCCAGCAGATTTAGACAGGGGCAGAACACTGAAGCTTTCTTT.

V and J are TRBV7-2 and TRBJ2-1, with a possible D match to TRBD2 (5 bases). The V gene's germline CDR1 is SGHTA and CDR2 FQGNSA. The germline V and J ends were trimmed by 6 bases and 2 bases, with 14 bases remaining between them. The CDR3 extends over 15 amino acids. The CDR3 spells CASRSGYNAYNEQFF. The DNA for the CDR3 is TGTGCCAGCAGGAGCGGATATAATGCCTACAATGAGCAGTTCTTC. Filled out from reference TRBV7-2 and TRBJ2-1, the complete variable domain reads GAGVSQSPSNKVTEKGKDVELRCDPISGHTALYWYRQSLGQGLEFLIYFQGNSAPDKSGLPSDRFSAERTGGSVSTLTIQRTQQEDSAVYLCASRSGYNAYNEQFFGPGTRLTVL.

CDR3 in amino acids: CASSFTSGSNGELFF. The CDR3 DNA reads as TGCGCCAGCAGCTTTACTAGCGGGAGTAACGGGGAGCTGTTTTTT. The genes are TRBV5-1 and TRBJ2-2; TRBD2 matches 11 bases. J was trimmed by 7 bases and V by 2 bases; bases with no gene match: 4. The V gene's germline CDR1 is SGHRS and CDR2 YFSETQ. The CDR3 has 15 amino acids.

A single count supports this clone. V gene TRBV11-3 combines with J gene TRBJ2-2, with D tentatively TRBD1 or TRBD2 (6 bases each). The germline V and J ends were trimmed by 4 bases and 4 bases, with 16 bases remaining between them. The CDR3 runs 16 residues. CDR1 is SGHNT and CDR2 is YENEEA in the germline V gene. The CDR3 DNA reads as TGTGCCAGCAGCTCCCCCGGGGGCTCGGCCACCGGGGAGCTGTTTTTT. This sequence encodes CASSSPGGSATGELFF.

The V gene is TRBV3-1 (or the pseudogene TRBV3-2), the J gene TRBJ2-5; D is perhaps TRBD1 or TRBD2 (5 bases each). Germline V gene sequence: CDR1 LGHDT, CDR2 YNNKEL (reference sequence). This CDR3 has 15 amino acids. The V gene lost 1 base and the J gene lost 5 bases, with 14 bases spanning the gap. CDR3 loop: CASSQAPDRGETQYF. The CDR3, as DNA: TGTGCCAGCAGCCAAGCGCCCGACAGAGGGGAGACCCAGTACTTC.

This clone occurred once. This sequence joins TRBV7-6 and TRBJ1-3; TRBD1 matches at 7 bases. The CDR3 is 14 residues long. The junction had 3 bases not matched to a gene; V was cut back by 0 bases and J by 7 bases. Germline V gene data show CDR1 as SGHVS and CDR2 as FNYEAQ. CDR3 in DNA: TGTGCCAGCAGCTTAGCTCCAGGGGGTAACACCATATATTTT. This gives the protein CASSLAPGGNTIYF.

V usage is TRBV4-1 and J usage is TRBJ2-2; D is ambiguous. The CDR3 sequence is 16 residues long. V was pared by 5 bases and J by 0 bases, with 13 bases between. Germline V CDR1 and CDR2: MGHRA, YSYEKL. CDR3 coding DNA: TGCGCCAGCAGCGAGGCGGCGGAGCCGAACACCGGGGAGCTGTTTTTT. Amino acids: CASSEAAEPNTGELFF.

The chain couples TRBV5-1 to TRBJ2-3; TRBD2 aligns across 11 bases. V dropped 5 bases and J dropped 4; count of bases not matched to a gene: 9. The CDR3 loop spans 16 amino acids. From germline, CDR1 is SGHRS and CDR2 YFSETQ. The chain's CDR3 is CASSPTSGRFADTQYF. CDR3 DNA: TGCGCCAGCAGTCCTACTAGCGGGAGATTTGCAGATACGCAGTATTTT.

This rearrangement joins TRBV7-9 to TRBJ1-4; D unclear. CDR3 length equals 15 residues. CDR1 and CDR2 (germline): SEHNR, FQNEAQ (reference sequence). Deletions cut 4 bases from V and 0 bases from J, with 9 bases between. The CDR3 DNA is TGTGCCAGCAGCTATACACCCACAACTAATGAAAAACTGTTTTTT. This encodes CASSYTPTTNEKLFF.

The CDR3 nucleotides are TGCAGTGCTAATCGAGGGGTTGAGCAGTTCTTC. Translating gives CSANRGVEQFF. V and J are TRBV20-1 and TRBJ2-1; D may match TRBD1 or TRBD2 (5 bases each). CDR1 is DFQATT and CDR2 is SNEGSKA in the germline V gene (reference sequence). With 4 bases removed from V and 9 bases from J, the gap between germline ends came to 10 bases. The CDR3 covers 11 residues.

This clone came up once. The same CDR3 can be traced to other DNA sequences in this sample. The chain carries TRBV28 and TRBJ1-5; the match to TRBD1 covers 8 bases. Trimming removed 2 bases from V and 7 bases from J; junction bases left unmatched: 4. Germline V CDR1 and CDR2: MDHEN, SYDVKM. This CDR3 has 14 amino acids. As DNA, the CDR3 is TGTGCCAGCAGTTTAGGAACAGGGGGGCAGCCCCAGCATTTT. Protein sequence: CASSLGTGGQPQHF. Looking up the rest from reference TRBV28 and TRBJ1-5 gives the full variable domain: DVKVTQSSRYLVKRTGEKVFLECVQDMDHENMFWYRQDPGLGLRLIYFSYDVKMKEKGDIPEGYSVSREKKERFSLILESASTNQTSMYLCASSLGTGGQPQHFGDGTRLSIL.